This T cell receptor beta chain was captured by sequencing in a study of shared clonotypes between healthy human individuals. Overall study findings and caveats: Deeper or shallower sequencing was expected to change how clonotypes are shared among donors.

The assay was immunoSEQ multiplex PCR, and TCRdb's table has in-frame clones only and misses some. The sample lists about 480,000 clones, 75% to 80% occurring once. A remark on this clone: Its antigen is not known.

V was clipped by 6 bases and J by 0 bases, with 6 bases between them. Germline assignment: CDR1 MNHNY and CDR2 SVGAGI (reference sequence). This CDR3 spans 14 amino acids. Donors were healthy HIV-negative adults without recently reported acute infections or vaccinations. This sequence joins TRBV6-6 and TRBJ2-6; D call uncertain. Sequencing was done on a sample of PBMCs. The TCR originated in a middle-aged woman in good health. Some clones in this sample may be carry-over from other donors' samples. Here the CDR3 DNA reads TGTGCCAGCAGCCAGTCCTCTGGGGCCAACGTCCTGACTTTC. Translation gives CASSQSSGANVLTF.